Detailed here is one TCR beta chain. Its antigen is still unknown. These data belong to a study of blood T cells in healthy people across ages. Study-level information: There was about one barcoded beta molecule captured by template switching per two T cells.

A second PCR, run for about 6 to 11 cycles, used a sample-barcoded 5' primer plus a J-beta primer mix. TCRdb re-called the 5' RACE reads through MiXCR, storing one row per CDR3 protein. This sample yields 1.2 million to 1.5 million distinct CDR3 sequences, of which around 42% are seen a single time; roughly 8.2% belongs to the top ten. Broader study findings: Whereas aged donors had fewer naive CD4+ cells, long-lived donors had more of them and higher diversity. In older individuals, TCR beta diversity per million T cells was lower, falling roughly linearly with age.

Sequences were obtained from blood. The clonotype comes from a woman under 30 in good health.

As DNA, the CDR3 is TGTGCCAGCAGCAGAATAACCTCCCGGCCCAACGAGCAGTACTTC. Encoded protein: CASSRITSRPNEQYF. The chain is built from TRBV21-1 and TRBJ2-7; the table's TRBD2 call for D was not verified on the DNA. TRBV21-1 represents a pseudogene. The CDR3 consists of 15 residues.